The source of this T cell receptor beta chain is a study of identical twins listed by TCRdb under 2016. Study-wide context: To test whether fetal clonotypes persist, the study used deep sequencing on TCR alpha and beta repertoires from monozygotic twins, unrelated adults of various ages, and cord blood. To rule out contamination, the twin experiments were replicated at different times with different library preparation protocols.

Library preparation employed 5' RACE. This sample was sequenced with an Illumina HiSeq 2000. A universal primer binding site was introduced by template switching, and a unique molecular identifier was present in the final cDNA, enabling accurate counting of TCR cDNA molecules. First-strand cDNA for TCR alpha and beta chains was synthesized from specific primers in the conserved constant-segment region. To control for contamination, each cDNA library was double barcoded with a SMART-Mk sample barcode plus Illumina barcodes. TruSeq adapter sequences along with Illumina sample barcodes were introduced in two successive PCR steps. Sequencing of the TCR alpha and beta cDNA libraries was done on the Illumina HiSeq platform using custom primers. Processing in the source paper ran as follows. Unique molecular identifiers were extracted from raw reads with MiGEC, and CDR3 positions were determined with MiXCR. For each individual, recombination models were inferred using an EM algorithm with the repgenHMM and IGoR tools. The tcR package in R was used for shared clonotype analysis, with sharing normalized by the product of cloneset sizes. To study raw recombination without the effects of thymic and clonal selection, out-of-frame nonproductive sequences were analyzed. TCRdb reanalyzed the raw reads on its own, using fastp at Q25 for trimming and MiXCR for clone calling, and kept in-frame beta chains. Here each entry gathers all rows of one CDR3 protein and keeps the most common genes and DNA. V and J calls and clone size were set by TCRdb, not the authors. The sample table lists 690,000 or so distinct CDR3 sequences, 5.5% to 6.5% of them with a count of one. The ten largest clones add up to approximately 2% of the sample.

Every donor in the study was a healthy Caucasian. Three unrelated non-twin adults were additionally sequenced: a male aged 18 to 30, a male aged 50 to 59 and a female aged 50 to 59. Miltenyi CD45RO+ enrichment and human naive T-cell isolation kits were used to isolate memory (CD45RO+) and naive T cells from PBMC. Results and caveats for the whole study, not just this receptor: Compared with coincidental sharing between unrelated individuals, an excess of low generation-probability sequences was observed among out-of-frame TCR alpha sequences shared between twins. Excess twin sharing in beta out-of-frame sequences was weaker because fewer shared sequences lowered the signal-to-noise ratio. Recombination models systematically underestimated out-of-frame TCR alpha sharing in monozygotic twins but agreed with sharing between unrelated individuals. Because the same donors could not be followed over many years, the conclusions depended on cross-sectional statistical analysis. Fewer insertions were carried by abundant cord blood beta clonotypes; a weaker similar trend was observed in young adult naive repertoires, while no such trend was observed in memory repertoires. Zero-insertion analyses could be partly confounded by invariant T cells such as MAIT and iNKT, though diverse VJ usage argued against such confounding for most clonotypes.

The germline ends are 17 bases apart after V is trimmed by 5 bases and J by 6 bases. From the cysteine through the phenylalanine, the CDR3 covers 15 amino acids. Just the 45-base CDR3 DNA is kept, in frame starting at base 1. CDR1 and CDR2 are read off the germline V gene as SGHTA and FQGNSA. Details on this clonotype: It has no known antigen specificity. Base-call qualities are not available, and no considerably larger clone is one nucleotide away.

Here the chain combines TRBV7-2 and TRBJ1-5; confidence is insufficient to name the D gene. The specimen sequenced was naive T cells sorted from blood. Taken with the paper, the label for cell subset or site translates to: cells isolated with a human naive T-cell isolation kit. This receptor was obtained from a man aged 18-30 years in good health. At the DNA level, the sequence is TGTGCCAGCAGCCCCATGGTGGGGTCGGTTCAGCCCCAGCATTTT. This gives the protein CASSPMVGSVQPQHF.